One and the same sample provided the 27 T cell receptor beta chains below, sequenced in a study of shared clonotypes between healthy human individuals. It was CD45RO-negative cells, positively selected for CCR7, that made up naive CD8 cells, with terminally differentiated effector memory CD45RA+ cells excluded. Assay used: immunoSEQ multiplex PCR; TCRdb lists only in-frame clones, some missing. The sample carries about 580,000 clones, about 98% recorded once. The sample consisted of naive CD8+ T cells sorted from blood. The receptors derive from a man aged 30 to 39 in good health.

A word on this clone: Other nucleotide sequences from this sample produce the same CDR3. The chain joins TRBV5-1 to TRBJ2-1, with 13 positions matching TRBD2. Germline V CDR1 and CDR2: SGHRS, YFSETQ. Trimming at V came to 4 bases and at J to 6 bases, leaving 4 bases not matched to a gene. This CDR3 comprises 15 residues. The CDR3 bases are TGCGCCAGCAGCCTTGGACTAGCGGGAGCCAATGAGCAGTTCTTC. Translation: CASSLGLAGANEQFF.

This clone was found once. The chain employs TRBV18 and TRBJ2-7; TRBD2 is a possible D gene (6 bases). With 2 bases removed from V and 0 bases from J, the gap between germline ends came to 11 bases. The CDR3 has 15 residues. Germline assignment: CDR1 KGHSH and CDR2 LQKENI. The chain's CDR3 is CASSPTEGSSYEQYF. The CDR3, as DNA: TGTGCCAGCTCACCAACGGAGGGGAGCTCCTACGAGCAGTACTTC.

As DNA, the CDR3 is TGCAGCGTTGAGTTGGGGACTAGCGGGAGGGCTAGGGCCGAGCAGTACTTC. It is translated as CSVELGTSGRARAEQYF. The chain joins TRBV29-1 to TRBJ2-7, with 16 bases that match TRBD2. This CDR3 is built from 17 residues. Germline V gene sequence: CDR1 SQVTM, CDR2 ANQGSEA. The V gene end was trimmed by 3 bases and the J gene end by 6 bases; junction bases not matched to a gene: 11.

J is TRBJ1-2 and V is TRBV15; 8 positions agree with TRBD1. The CDR3 is 16 residues long. J gave up 4 bases and V 1 base, and 8 bases lay outside the gene matches. Germline CDR1 LNHNV, CDR2 YYDKDF (reference sequence). In nucleotides, the CDR3 is TGTGCCACCAGCAGAGCCGCAGGGGGCGGGCGCTATGGCTACACCTTC. This gives the protein CATSRAAGGGRYGYTF.

This rearrangement joins TRBV30 to TRBJ1-1, with a weak D call TRBD1 (6 bases). Trimming cost V 5 bases and J 8 bases, with 15 bases left between them. The V gene's germline CDR1 is GTSNPN and CDR2 SVGIG (reference sequence). CDR3 size: 12 residues. The CDR3 loop reads CAWASGTSEAFF. The CDR3 region has the DNA TGTGCCTGGGCCTCCGGGACATCGGAAGCTTTCTTT. The variable domain in full, with the rest retrieved from reference TRBV30 and TRBJ1-1, is SQTIHQWPATLVQPVGSPLSLECTVEGTSNPNLYWYRQAAGRGLQLLFYSVGIGQISSEVPQNLSASRPQDRQFILSSKKLLLSDSGFYLCAWASGTSEAFFGQGTRLTVV.

The sample holds one count of this clone. Other DNA sequences in the sample encode the same CDR3. V and J are TRBV7-9 and TRBJ1-1; 7 nucleotides agree with TRBD1. Per germline, CDR1 SEHNR and CDR2 FQNEAQ (reference sequence). V was pared by 6 bases and J by 0 bases, with 4 bases of the junction left unmatched. The CDR3 length is 14 residues. CDR3 in amino acids: CASSQTGMNTEAFF. The DNA for the CDR3 is TGTGCCAGCAGTCAGACAGGGATGAACACTGAAGCTTTCTTT. Full variable domain (remainder filled in from reference TRBV7-9 and TRBJ1-1): DTGVSQNPRHKITKRGQNVTFRCDPISEHNRLYWYRQTLGQGPEFLTYFQNEAQLEKSRLLSDRFSAERPKGSFSTLEIQRTEQGDSAMYLCASSQTGMNTEAFFGQGTRLTVV.

This chain uses TRBV2 with TRBJ2-7; 9 nucleotides align to TRBD1. CDR1 is SNHLY and CDR2 is FYNNEI in the germline V gene. The V gene end was trimmed by 3 bases and the J gene end by 5 bases; junction bases not matched to a gene: 8. The CDR3 is 15 residues long. CDR3: CASSDRGQGYNEQYF. The CDR3, as DNA: TGTGCCAGCAGTGACAGGGGACAGGGTTACAACGAGCAGTACTTC. Together with reference TRBV2 and TRBJ2-7, the CDR3 gives the full variable domain: EPEVTQTPSHQVTQMGQEVILRCVPISNHLYFYWYRQILGQKVEFLVSFYNNEISEKSEIFDDQFSVERPDGSNFTLKIRSTKLEDSAMYFCASSDRGQGYNEQYFGPGTRLTVT.

Points on this clone: Other DNA sequences from this sample encode an identical CDR3 as well. The CDR3 loop is CASSLGQYNEQFF. CDR3 nucleotide sequence: TGCGCCAGCAGCTTAGGACAGTACAATGAGCAGTTCTTC. The chain uses TRBV5-1 and TRBJ2-1; weak D call: TRBD1 (6 bases). The CDR3 consists of 13 residues. From germline, CDR1 is SGHRS and CDR2 YFSETQ. Trimming shortened V by 2 bases and J by 4 bases, and 7 bases separated the two germline ends.

The chain combines TRBV7-2 with TRBJ2-3; the D is unclear. The V gene lost 2 bases and the J gene lost 6 bases, with 9 bases spanning the gap. This CDR3 is 13 amino acids long. From germline, CDR1 is SGHTA and CDR2 FQGNSA. CDR3 loop: CASSLSARDTQYF. The CDR3 nucleotides read TGTGCCAGCAGCTTATCTGCACGGGATACGCAGTATTTT.

With respect to this clone: The sample has other DNA sequences that encode this CDR3 too. This chain links TRBV27 with TRBJ2-7, with D maybe TRBD1 (6 bases). The CDR3 is 13 residues long. The V end lost 4 bases, the J end lost 0 bases, and 7 bases lay between the germline ends. Germline CDR1 reads MNHEY; CDR2 reads SMNVEV (reference sequence). The DNA of the CDR3 is TGTGCCAGCAGTTACAGGGACTCCTACGAGCAGTACTTC. It is translated as CASSYRDSYEQYF.

V gene TRBV5-6 combines with J gene TRBJ2-1, with 11 bases identical to TRBD2. CDR1 is SGHDT and CDR2 is YYEEEE in the germline V gene. This CDR3 spans 17 amino acids. V gave up 4 bases and J gave up 0 bases; unmatched junction bases: 6. CDR3 amino acids: CASSIGTSGSSYNEQFF. The CDR3 coding sequence is TGTGCCAGCAGCATCGGGACTAGCGGCAGCTCCTACAATGAGCAGTTCTTC.

The rearrangement links TRBV14 to TRBJ2-3; D is perhaps TRBD2 (5 bases). Trimming removed 4 bases from V and 5 bases from J, with 13 bases in between. The CDR3 is made up of 14 amino acids. CDR1 and CDR2 (germline): SGHDN, FVKESK. CDR3 DNA: TGTGCCAGCAGCCCGGCGTGGGCGGGAGATACGCAGTATTTT. Its translation: CASSPAWAGDTQYF.

In this sample, this clone turned up once. The rearrangement links TRBV28 to TRBJ1-5; weak D call: TRBD1 (5 bases). V was shortened by 7 bases and J by 4 bases, with 17 bases between the two germline ends. CDR3 length: 15 amino acids. Germline CDR1 is MDHEN and CDR2 is SYDVKM. In DNA form, the CDR3 reads TGTGCCAGCACCCCCACAGGAACGACGAATCAGCCCCAGCATTTT. As protein: CASTPTGTTNQPQHF.

The chain has TRBV2 and TRBJ2-3, with TRBD1 matching over 8 bases. The V segment lost 4 bases and the J segment 4 bases; nucleotides outside the gene matches: 4. The CDR3 extends over 14 amino acids. Germline CDR1 is SNHLY and CDR2 is FYNNEI. The CDR3 nucleotides read TGTGCCAGCAGTGCGGGACAGGCCCCAGATACGCAGTATTTT. It codes for CASSAGQAPDTQYF. Combining the CDR3 with reference TRBV2 and TRBJ2-3 gives the whole variable domain EPEVTQTPSHQVTQMGQEVILRCVPISNHLYFYWYRQILGQKVEFLVSFYNNEISEKSEIFDDQFSVERPDGSNFTLKIRSTKLEDSAMYFCASSAGQAPDTQYFGPGTRLTVL.

The chain combines TRBV7-2 with TRBJ2-7; 8 positions match TRBD2. Germline V CDR1 and CDR2: SGHTA, FQGNSA. CDR3 size: 18 residues. V was pared by 2 bases and J by 4 bases, with 16 bases of the junction left unmatched. The CDR3 sequence is CASSLSSAGGSLWYEQYF. DNA of the CDR3: TGTGCCAGCAGCTTATCTTCTGCGGGAGGTTCCCTTTGGTACGAGCAGTACTTC.

The chain has TRBV2 and TRBJ2-1, with 9 bases matching TRBD2. The CDR3 extends over 15 amino acids. The trim removed 9 bases at V and 4 bases at J, leaving 10 bases unmatched. CDR1 is SNHLY, CDR2 FYNNEI, per germline. The CDR3 region is CASTRGLAGYNEQFF. For the CDR3, the DNA is TGTGCCAGTACCCGGGGCCTAGCGGGATACAATGAGCAGTTCTTC.

The chain uses TRBV29-1 and TRBJ2-2, with 10 positions matching TRBD2. The V gene's germline CDR1 is SQVTM and CDR2 ANQGSEA. The junction had 11 bases not matched to a gene; V was cut back by 6 bases and J by 7 bases. This CDR3 is built from 15 residues. CDR3 protein: CSVARPSGSFGELFF. The CDR3 DNA reads TGCAGCGTGGCCCGTCCTAGCGGGAGCTTCGGGGAGCTGTTTTTT.

The chain links TRBV11-2 to TRBJ2-7; no definite D call. The V end was cut by 5 bases, the J end by 4 bases, with 9 bases between. CDR1 SGHAT and CDR2 FQNNGV come from the germline V gene. The CDR3 has 12 residues. The CDR3 spells CASSLMTYEQYF. CDR3 DNA sequence: TGTGCCAGCAGCCTTATGACTTACGAGCAGTACTTC. Using reference TRBV11-2 and TRBJ2-7 for the parts outside the CDR3, the full variable domain is EAGVAQSPRYKIIEKRQSVAFWCNPISGHATLYWYQQILGQGPKLLIQFQNNGVVDDSQLPKDRFSAERLKGVDSTLKIQPAKLEDSAVYLCASSLMTYEQYFGPGTRLTVT.

The chain is built from TRBV11-2 and TRBJ2-1; 9 bases map to TRBD2. V lost 5 bases, J lost 4 bases, and 9 bases stayed unmatched. Germline V gene sequence: CDR1 SGHAT, CDR2 FQNNGV. The CDR3 has 16 amino acids. The CDR3, as DNA: TGTGCCAGCAGCGGACGATATGCGGGAGGGTACAATGAGCAGTTCTTC. Its protein is CASSGRYAGGYNEQFF.

The V call is TRBV7-9, the J call TRBJ2-1, with D unclear. The germline gives CDR1 SEHNR, CDR2 FQNEAQ (reference sequence). CDR3 length: 16 residues. The germline V and J ends were trimmed by 2 bases and 2 bases, with 13 bases remaining between them. The CDR3 DNA reads TGTGCCAGCAGCTTACTGCTCACCAGGACCTACAATGAGCAGTTCTTC. This codes for CASSLLLTRTYNEQFF.

The rearrangement links TRBV19 to TRBJ2-7, with unresolved D. The CDR3 extends over 13 amino acids. Germline-derived CDR1 and CDR2 are LNHDA and SQIVND (reference sequence). Trimming cost V 5 bases and J 1 base, with 9 bases left between them. The CDR3 loop is CASSDGWSYEQYF. The CDR3, as DNA: TGTGCCAGTAGTGATGGGTGGTCCTACGAGCAGTACTTC. Looking up the rest from reference TRBV19 and TRBJ2-7 gives the full variable domain: DGGITQSPKYLFRKEGQNVTLSCEQNLNHDAMYWYRQDPGQGLRLIYYSQIVNDFQKGDIAEGYSVSREKKESFPLTVTSAQKNPTAFYLCASSDGWSYEQYFGPGTRLTVT.

This chain connects TRBV7-8 to TRBJ1-5, with D maybe TRBD1 (5 bases). Germline V gene data show CDR1 as SGHVS and CDR2 as FQNEAQ. Trimming removed 3 bases from V and 0 bases from J, with 6 bases in between. This CDR3 is 14 amino acids long. For the CDR3, the DNA is TGTGCCAGCAGCTTGGGGCTTAGCAATCAGCCCCAGCATTTT. Residues: CASSLGLSNQPQHF.

The chain is built from TRBV27 and TRBJ2-7; 9 bases align to TRBD1. Germline V gives CDR1 MNHEY, CDR2 SMNVEV (reference sequence). V shed 5 bases, J shed 5 bases, and the junction held 7 bases outside the gene matches. The CDR3 totals 14 residues. CDR3 DNA sequence: TGTGCCAGCAGTCGCGGGACAGGGTTCAACGAGCAGTACTTC. Its translation is CASSRGTGFNEQYF.

CDR3 sequence reads: CASSRTSIDTQYF. The CDR3 DNA reads TGTGCCAGCAGCCGGACTAGTATAGATACGCAGTATTTT. This chain uses TRBV6-6 with TRBJ2-3, with TRBD2 identical over 7 bases. The CDR3 runs to 13 residues. Germline V CDR1 and CDR2: MNHNY, SVGAGI (reference sequence). V lost 6 bases to trimming and J lost 5 bases; unmatched junction nucleotides: 5.

This clone was seen a single time. The V gene is TRBV2, the J gene TRBJ1-5; possible D gene TRBD1, 6 bases. The CDR3 spans 15 residues. Trimming cost V 2 bases and J 4 bases, with 12 bases left between them. Germline assignment: CDR1 SNHLY and CDR2 FYNNEI. CDR3 sequence reads: CASSERQAKNQPQHF. CDR3 nucleotides: TGTGCCAGCAGTGAAAGACAGGCGAAGAATCAGCCCCAGCATTTT.

This chain joins TRBV7-9 and TRBJ1-3; D possibly corresponds to TRBD1 (5 bases). Germline CDR1 and CDR2: SEHNR and FQNEAQ (reference sequence). Deletions cut 5 bases from V and 5 bases from J, with 13 bases between. CDR3 length equals 14 residues. The CDR3 DNA follows: TGTGCCAGCAGCCCTCCGGACAACCGAAACACCATATATTTT. Translated, it gives CASSPPDNRNTIYF. Based on the CDR3 plus reference TRBV7-9 and TRBJ1-3, the full variable domain is DTGVSQNPRHKITKRGQNVTFRCDPISEHNRLYWYRQTLGQGPEFLTYFQNEAQLEKSRLLSDRFSAERPKGSFSTLEIQRTEQGDSAMYLCASSPPDNRNTIYFGEGSWLTVV.

In the case of this clone: In the same sample, other DNA sequences code for this CDR3. This chain joins TRBV27 and TRBJ2-7; D remains unclear. V lost 4 bases and J 3 bases, leaving 4 bases between the germline ends. CDR3 length: 11 amino acids. Germline V gives CDR1 MNHEY, CDR2 SMNVEV (reference sequence). CDR3 coding DNA: TGTGCCAGCAGTTCCGGCTACGAGCAGTACTTC. Protein: CASSSGYEQYF.